This T cell receptor beta chain was recovered during a study of blood T cell repertoires in COVID-19. Study-level information: The United States, Italy and Spain provided the acute and convalescent COVID-19 samples. From T cells, B-cell-depleted T cells, or PBMCs came the material, which was cDNA or gDNA.

Authors' data handling: Cell counts per sample came from amplifying reference gene primers. Data came from immunoSEQ multiplex PCR; TCRdb stores just in-frame clones and leaves some out. The V and J calls and clone size were taken over from that table, and D and trimming were inferred from the DNA. Seen here are 250,000 to 300,000 clones, 81% observed once, and the top ten hold just under 3%. V shed 7 bases and J shed 8 bases, with 14 bases lying between them. The CDR3 loop spans 12 amino acids. Per the germline V gene, CDR1 is MNHEY and CDR2 is SMNVEV (reference sequence). This chain links TRBV27 with TRBJ1-2, with a possible D match to TRBD1 (6 bases). This clonotype was obtained from a woman in her sixties or seventies with active or convalescent COVID-19. Specimen: peripheral blood. CDR3 nucleotides: TGTGCCAGCACCCCTACAGGGAACGGCTACACCTTC. Encoded protein: CASTPTGNGYTF.